Below, 20 T cell receptor beta chains from the same sample are listed, as sequenced in a study of T cells after posttransplantation cyclophosphamide. TCRdb keeps only in-frame clones here, not all; method: immunoSEQ multiplex PCR. The table shows roughly 15,000 clones, with more than 75% occurring only once. Controls had myeloablative marrow grafts with methotrexate and calcineurin inhibitor, sampled at 1 year. The source material was PBMCs, sampled after an allogeneic stem cell transplant with a calcineurin inhibitor and methotrexate. These receptors were taken from a male patient between 45 and 59 years old who received an allogeneic stem cell transplant from an unrelated donor, was CMV-positive, and had chronic GVHD only. The graft donor may have given rise to some T cells.

The chain recombines TRBV15 with TRBJ2-5; D is possibly TRBD2 (6 bases). In germline, CDR1 is LNHNV, CDR2 YYDKDF (reference sequence). The germline V and J ends were trimmed by 4 bases and 6 bases, with 15 bases remaining between them. This CDR3 spans 14 amino acids. Here the CDR3 DNA reads TGTGCCACCAGCAAAAGGGACTCACCAAAGACCCAGTACTTC. Amino acids: CATSKRDSPKTQYF. Together with reference TRBV15 and TRBJ2-5, the CDR3 gives the full variable domain: DAMVIQNPRYQVTQFGKPVTLSCSQTLNHNVMYWYQQKSSQAPKLLFHYYDKDFNNEADTPDNFQSRRPNTSFCFLDIRSPGLGDTAMYLCATSKRDSPKTQYFGPGTRLLVL.

V is TRBV27 and J is TRBJ2-3; TRBD2 agrees at 13 bases. CDR1 and CDR2 from the germline V gene are MNHEY and SMNVEV (reference sequence). The CDR3 has 18 amino acids. The V gene end was trimmed by 5 bases and the J gene end by 4 bases; junction bases not matched to a gene: 12. For the CDR3, the DNA is TGTGCCAGCAGTCGCACTAGCGGGGGGGCCTACTCTTCAGATACGCAGTATTTT. It translates to CASSRTSGGAYSSDTQYF.

The chain has TRBV9 and TRBJ2-3, with 8 bases aligning to TRBD2. The CDR3 contains 18 residues. V gave up 0 bases and J gave up 1 base; unmatched junction bases: 10. CDR1 SGDLS and CDR2 YYNGEE come from the germline V gene. CDR3 residues: CASSVVGGAAGGTDTQYF. The CDR3 DNA is TGTGCCAGCAGCGTAGTAGGGGGGGCAGCGGGGGGCACAGATACGCAGTATTTT.

V and J are TRBV25-1 and TRBJ2-3; no firm D call. The V end lost 6 bases, the J end lost 2 bases, and 18 bases lay between the germline ends. Germline values: CDR1 MGHDK, CDR2 SYGVNS. The CDR3 has 16 residues. The CDR3 here is CASSLLNAPNTDTQYF. CDR3 nucleotides: TGTGCCAGCAGCCTCCTAAATGCACCGAACACAGATACGCAGTATTTT.

The chain couples TRBV4-2 to TRBJ2-2, with D possibly being TRBD2 (5 bases). The V and J ends lost 5 bases and 3 bases respectively, with 10 bases between them. CDR3 length: 14 amino acids. The germline V gene encodes CDR1 LGHNA and CDR2 YNFKEQ. CDR3 in amino acids: CASSSWRDTGELFF. CDR3 coding DNA: TGTGCCAGCAGCTCGTGGCGGGACACCGGGGAGCTGTTTTTT.

This clone occurred once. The rearrangement uses TRBV6-6 and TRBJ2-7; 10 bases fit TRBD2. The CDR3 is 14 amino acids. V was clipped by 6 bases and J by 0 bases; unmatched bases: 2. The germline gives CDR1 MNHNY, CDR2 SVGAGI (reference sequence). CDR3 nucleotides: TGTGCCAGCAGGCTAGCGGGAGACTCCTACGAGCAGTACTTC. This encodes CASRLAGDSYEQYF.

This chain links TRBV19 with TRBJ2-5; 10 bases are a match to TRBD2. This CDR3 spans 15 amino acids. The germline CDR1 and CDR2 sequences are LNHDA and SQIVND (reference sequence). The V and J ends lost 3 bases and 5 bases, in that order; junction bases with no gene match: 6. The CDR3 spells CASSIGLAERETQYF. The CDR3 nucleotides read TGTGCCAGTAGTATCGGACTAGCGGAGAGGGAGACCCAGTACTTC.

CDR3 sequence reads: CASSQTGAPYEQYF. The CDR3 DNA sequence: TGTGCCAGCAGCCAAACAGGGGCCCCCTACGAGCAGTACTTC. This chain links TRBV6-5 with TRBJ2-7; 7 bases are shared with TRBD1. The CDR3 is 14 amino acids. V shed 6 bases and J 2 bases; nucleotides not matched to a gene: 7. Per germline, CDR1 MNHEY and CDR2 SVGAGI.

The chain has TRBV7-8 and TRBJ1-5, with D possibly matching TRBD1 (6 bases). Per germline, CDR1 SGHVS and CDR2 FQNEAQ. The ends were cut back, 5 bases at V and 6 bases at J, with 14 bases in the middle. The CDR3 has 14 residues. The DNA for the CDR3 is TGTGCCAGCAGCCCCTACAGGGAACTTCAGCCCCAGCATTTT. Translated: CASSPYRELQPQHF. The variable domain in full, with the rest retrieved from reference TRBV7-8 and TRBJ1-5, is GAGVSQSPRYKVAKRGQDVALRCDPISGHVSLFWYQQALGQGPEFLTYFQNEAQLDKSGLPSDRFFAERPEGSVSTLKIQRTQQEDSAVYLCASSPYRELQPQHFGDGTRLSIL.

This sequence joins TRBV6-6 and TRBJ1-5; D gene ambiguous. V was trimmed by 0 bases and J by 1 base, leaving 4 bases between them. CDR3 length: 14 residues. The germline CDR1 and CDR2 sequences are MNHNY and SVGAGI (reference sequence). The CDR3 coding sequence is TGTGCCAGCAGTTACTCCAGGAGCAATCAGCCCCAGCATTTT. This sequence encodes CASSYSRSNQPQHF.

This chain's CDR3 is CASSVTGTSIYEQYF. In DNA form, the CDR3 reads TGCGCCAGCAGTGTCACTGGGACTAGTATCTACGAGCAGTACTTC. The V gene is TRBV10-2, the J gene TRBJ2-7; 8 bases match TRBD2. In germline, CDR1 is WSHSY, CDR2 SAAADI. The V gene end was trimmed by 4 bases and the J gene end by 3 bases; junction bases not matched to a gene: 8. The CDR3 extends over 15 amino acids.

The chain employs TRBV11-3 and TRBJ2-3, with 7 bases identical to TRBD2. This CDR3 comprises 14 residues. CDR1 is SGHNT and CDR2 is YENEEA in the germline V gene. V lost 1 base, J lost 9 bases, and 7 bases stayed unmatched. Written as DNA, the CDR3 is TGTGCCAGCAGCTTAGGGTCGTTGGGAGGGACGCAGTATTTT. As protein: CASSLGSLGGTQYF.

The chain is built from TRBV27 and TRBJ2-3; D may be TRBD2 (5 bases). The CDR3 has 14 residues. Trimming took off 4 bases at V and 10 bases at J, with 18 bases between the two ends. Germline CDR1 is MNHEY and CDR2 is SMNVEV (reference sequence). CDR3 sequence: CASSSQEGGLAQYF. The CDR3 DNA sequence: TGTGCCAGCAGTTCCCAAGAGGGCGGGTTAGCGCAGTATTTT.

J is TRBJ2-3 and V is TRBV7-2; tentative D call: TRBD2 (5 bases). Deletions cut 5 bases from V and 5 bases from J, with 14 bases between. CDR1 SGHTA and CDR2 FQGNSA come from the germline V gene. This CDR3 has 14 amino acids. CDR3 residues: CASSRYERLDTQYF. CDR3 nucleotide sequence: TGTGCCAGCAGCCGTTATGAGCGGCTAGATACGCAGTATTTT.

The chain carries TRBV12-2 and TRBJ2-5; the table's TRBD2 call for D was not verified on the DNA. TRBV12-2 is classified as a pseudogene. This CDR3 is built from 16 residues. CDR3: CASRLAWAGGLETQYF. DNA for the CDR3: TGTGCAAGTCGCTTAGCGTGGGCGGGGGGGCTGGAGACCCAGTACTTC.

V and J are TRBV10-3 and TRBJ1-1; 7 bases are a match to TRBD1. Losses at the gene ends were 2 bases for V and 0 bases for J; bases not matched to a gene: 21. The CDR3 length is 21 residues. CDR1 and CDR2 (germline): ENHRY, SYGVKD. The CDR3 DNA follows: TGTGCCATCAGTGAGGAAGGAAGGGACAGCCGATTTAATTTCATGAACACTGAAGCTTTCTTT. This sequence encodes CAISEEGRDSRFNFMNTEAFF.

This sequence joins TRBV11-2 and TRBJ2-6, with D perhaps TRBD1 (6 bases). Deletions cut 0 bases from V and 4 bases from J, with 10 bases between. Germline-derived CDR1 and CDR2 are SGHAT and FQNNGV. The CDR3 has 16 amino acids. The CDR3 DNA sequence: TGTGCCAGCAGCTTAGACCAGGGGTCCGGGGCCAACGTCCTGACTTTC. Translating gives CASSLDQGSGANVLTF.

The rearrangement uses TRBV5-4 and TRBJ2-1; possibly TRBD1 for D (6 bases). This CDR3 spans 15 amino acids. Trimming took 3 bases from V and 1 from J, leaving 11 bases between them. Germline lookup yields CDR1 SGHNT and CDR2 YYREEE (reference sequence). CDR3 protein: CASSSGQISYNEQFF. In nucleotides, the CDR3 is TGTGCCAGCAGCTCCGGACAGATATCCTACAATGAGCAGTTCTTC. Drawing the rest from reference TRBV5-4 and TRBJ2-1, the complete variable domain is ETGVTQSPTHLIKTRGQQVTLRCSSQSGHNTVSWYQQALGQGPQFIFQYYREEENGRGNFPPRFSGLQFPNYSSELNVNALELDDSALYLCASSSGQISYNEQFFGPGTRLTVL.

The gene calls are TRBV10-2 and TRBJ2-7; the match to TRBD1 covers 8 bases. With 2 bases clipped from V and 3 bases from J, the junction kept 9 bases outside the gene matches. Germline-derived CDR1 and CDR2 are WSHSY and SAAADI. The CDR3 totals 16 residues. CDR3 bases: TGCGCCAGCAGTGAGCCAGGACAGGGCGGAAACTACGAGCAGTACTTC. The encoded protein is CASSEPGQGGNYEQYF.

The chain recombines TRBV7-2 with TRBJ2-2; weak D call: TRBD2 (6 bases). Germline V gene lookup returns CDR1 SGHTA and CDR2 FQGNSA. The V gene lost 1 base and the J gene lost 0 bases, with 9 bases spanning the gap. The CDR3 runs to 16 residues. The CDR3, as DNA: TGTGCCAGCAGCTTAGTGGCGGGATCGAACACCGGGGAGCTGTTTTTT. Translation gives CASSLVAGSNTGELFF.